The rows below give T cell receptor beta chains drawn from one sample of a study of blood T cells in healthy people across ages. TCRdb recomputed calls from the 5' RACE reads with MiXCR, one row per CDR3 protein. The sample lists about 1.8 million distinct CDR3 sequences; around half were seen once. The sequenced sample was blood. These receptor sequences come from a middle-aged woman in good health. Both conserved end residues are part of each CDR3. A D gene is named only where the DNA matches it firmly. Part of the rows lack a size; the others show once, few, many or a class for expanded clones.

V gene	J gene	clone size	D gene	CDR3 protein	CDR3 DNA
TRBV5-1	TRBJ2-7	-	-	CASSPRIDSYEQYF	TGCGCCAGCAGCCCCCGAATCGACTCCTACGAGCAGTACTTC
TRBV3-1	TRBJ1-4	-	-	CASSRYGGEKLFF	TGTGCCAGCAGCCGCTACGGGGGTGAAAAACTGTTTTTT
TRBV13	TRBJ2-7	-	TRBD1	CASSTGTGGSREQYF	TGTGCCAGCAGCACCGGGACAGGGGGCTCGAGAGAGCAGTACTTC
TRBV20-1	TRBJ1-2	-	-	CSADRGEGYTF	TGCAGTGCGGATAGGGGAGAGGGCTACACCTTC
TRBV7-2	TRBJ2-1	-	-	CASSVVGADEQFF	TGTGCCAGCAGCGTCGTCGGGGCTGATGAGCAGTTCTTC
TRBV6-2/TRBV6-3	TRBJ2-5	few	-	CASSRPPSGLLRETQYF	TGTGCCAGCAGTCGCCCTCCGTCCGGGTTACTACGAGAGACCCAGTACTTC
TRBV20-1	TRBJ1-2	few	-	CSATGTDNYGYTF	TGCAGTGCTACTGGGACGGACAACTATGGCTACACCTTC
TRBV6-6	TRBJ1-5	-	-	CASSYTDQPQHF	TGTGCCAGCAGTTACACAGATCAGCCCCAGCATTTT
TRBV20-1	TRBJ2-1	-	TRBD2	CSASWPPGLAGNEQFF	TGCAGTGCTAGTTGGCCCCCTGGTCTAGCGGGGAATGAGCAGTTCTTC
TRBV5-1	TRBJ2-6	few	TRBD1	CASTPWTGGSGANVLTF	TGCGCCAGCACGCCTTGGACAGGGGGCTCTGGGGCCAACGTCCTGACTTTC
TRBV3-1	TRBJ1-2	-	-	CASSRPTDNYGYTF	TGTGCCAGCAGCCGCCCGACAGATAACTATGGCTACACCTTC
TRBV7-9	TRBJ2-5	-	-	CASSSYNGETQYF	TGTGCCAGCAGCTCCTATAATGGGGAGACCCAGTACTTC
TRBV6-5	TRBJ2-3	few	TRBD2	CASSKRTSGGAADTQYF	TGTGCCAGCAGTAAACGGACTAGCGGGGGGGCCGCAGATACGCAGTATTTT
TRBV11-1	TRBJ2-4	once	TRBD1	CASSLTGTVYNIQYF	TGTGCCAGCAGCTTGACAGGGACGGTCTATAACATTCAGTACTTC
TRBV11-2	TRBJ2-5	few	TRBD1	CASSSTGASWETQYF	TGTGCCAGCAGCTCAACAGGGGCTTCGTGGGAGACCCAGTACTTC
TRBV2	TRBJ2-5	-	TRBD2	CASTAGVYQETQYF	TGTGCCAGCACCGCGGGGGTTTACCAAGAGACCCAGTACTTC
TRBV2	TRBJ2-5	-	TRBD2	CASSEELALAETQYF	TGTGCCAGCAGTGAAGAACTAGCGCTGGCAGAGACCCAGTACTTC
TRBV20-1	TRBJ2-1	-	-	CSARDLGQRIYEQFF	TGCAGTGCTAGAGATCTAGGCCAGAGGATATATGAGCAGTTCTTC
TRBV27	TRBJ1-1	few	-	CASSFGTGTEAFF	TGTGCCAGCAGTTTTGGTACAGGCACTGAAGCTTTCTTT
TRBV28	TRBJ2-7	few	-	CASSLKGINEQYF	TGTGCCAGCAGTTTAAAAGGGATCAACGAGCAGTACTTC